This T cell receptor beta chain comes out of a study of graft-versus-host responses after intestinal transplantation. Study at large: Induction using anti-thymocyte globulin, followed by tacrolimus and steroids for roughly 3 years, was given to all recipients.

Germline V gene lookup returns CDR1 SGDLS and CDR2 YYNGEE. Between the trimmed V and J ends, which lost 0 bases and 9 bases, there was a span of 15 bases. The CDR3 runs to 14 residues. Libraries were prepared by immunoSEQ multiplex PCR; TCRdb keeps only in-frame clonotypes and omits some of them. Among around 20,000 clones, more than 80% were seen once, and the ten largest hold 1.9%. The source of this sequence is a human patient who received an intestinal transplant, so some T cells may come from the graft donor. The chain carries TRBV9 and TRBJ2-5; tentative D call: TRBD2 (5 bases). Here the sequenced sample was PBMCs, taken about 350 days after transplant. CDR3: CASSVGVTGSAQYF. The CDR3 coding sequence is TGTGCCAGCAGCGTAGGGGTGACGGGGTCGGCCCAGTACTTC.